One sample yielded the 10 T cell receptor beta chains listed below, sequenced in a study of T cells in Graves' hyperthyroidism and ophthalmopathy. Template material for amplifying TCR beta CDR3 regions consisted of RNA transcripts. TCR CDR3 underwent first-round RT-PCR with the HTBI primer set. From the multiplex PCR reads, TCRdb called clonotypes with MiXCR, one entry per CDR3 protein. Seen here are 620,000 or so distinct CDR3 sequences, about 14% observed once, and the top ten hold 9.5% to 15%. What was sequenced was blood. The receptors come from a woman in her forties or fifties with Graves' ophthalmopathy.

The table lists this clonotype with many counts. The CDR3 sequence: CASREEPDSGEKLFF. The CDR3 nucleotides read TGTGCCAGCAGAGAGGAACCGGACAGCGGGGAAAAACTGTTTTTT. This sequence joins TRBV2 and TRBJ1-4; possible D gene TRBD1, 6 bases. The CDR3 loop spans 15 amino acids. Looked up from germline, CDR1 is SNHLY and CDR2 is FYNNEI. Trimming removed 6 bases from V and 8 bases from J, with 19 bases in between.

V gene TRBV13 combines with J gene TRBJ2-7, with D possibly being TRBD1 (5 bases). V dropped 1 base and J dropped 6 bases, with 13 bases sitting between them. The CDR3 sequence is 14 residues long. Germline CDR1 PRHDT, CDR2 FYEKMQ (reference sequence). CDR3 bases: TGTGCCAGCAGCTTAGAACAGGCAAGGGTCGAGCAGTACTTC. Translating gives CASSLEQARVEQYF.

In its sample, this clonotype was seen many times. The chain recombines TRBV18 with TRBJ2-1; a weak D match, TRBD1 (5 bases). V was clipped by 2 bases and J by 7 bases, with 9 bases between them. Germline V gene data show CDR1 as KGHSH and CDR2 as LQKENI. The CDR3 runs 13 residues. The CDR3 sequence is CASSPGRTNEQFF. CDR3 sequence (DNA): TGTGCCAGCTCACCAGGACGGACAAATGAGCAGTTCTTC. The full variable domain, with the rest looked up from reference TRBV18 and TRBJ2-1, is NAGVMQNPRHLVRRRGQEARLRCSPMKGHSHVYWYRQLPEEGLKFMVYLQKENIIDESGMPKERFSAEFPKEGPSILRIQQVVRGDSAAYFCASSPGRTNEQFFGPGTRLTVL.

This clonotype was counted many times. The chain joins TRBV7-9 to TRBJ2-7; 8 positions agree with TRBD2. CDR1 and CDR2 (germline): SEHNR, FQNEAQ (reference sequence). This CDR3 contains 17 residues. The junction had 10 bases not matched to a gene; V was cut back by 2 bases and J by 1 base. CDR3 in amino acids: CASSLFRGGRDSYEQYF. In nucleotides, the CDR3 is TGTGCCAGCAGCTTATTTCGGGGGGGCAGGGATTCCTACGAGCAGTACTTC.

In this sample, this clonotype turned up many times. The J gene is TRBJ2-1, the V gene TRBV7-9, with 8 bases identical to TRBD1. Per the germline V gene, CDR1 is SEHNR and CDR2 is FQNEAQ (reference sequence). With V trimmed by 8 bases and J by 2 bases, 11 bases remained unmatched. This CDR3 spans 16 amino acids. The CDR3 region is CASPPEGQGPYNEQFF. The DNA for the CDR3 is TGTGCCAGCCCCCCGGAAGGACAGGGCCCCTACAATGAGCAGTTCTTC.

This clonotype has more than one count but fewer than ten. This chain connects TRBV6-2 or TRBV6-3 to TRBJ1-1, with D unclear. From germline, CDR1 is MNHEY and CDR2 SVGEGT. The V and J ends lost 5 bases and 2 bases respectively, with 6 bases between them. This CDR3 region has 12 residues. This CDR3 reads CASSGFNTEAFF. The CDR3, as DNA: TGTGCCAGCAGTGGTTTTAACACTGAAGCTTTCTTT.

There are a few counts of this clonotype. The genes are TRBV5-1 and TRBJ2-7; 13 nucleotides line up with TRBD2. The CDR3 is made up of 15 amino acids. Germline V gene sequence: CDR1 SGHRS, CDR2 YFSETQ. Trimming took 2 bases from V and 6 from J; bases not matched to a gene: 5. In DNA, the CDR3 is TGCGCCAGCAGCTTAGGGACTAGCGGGATCTCCGAGCAGTACTTC. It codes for CASSLGTSGISEQYF.

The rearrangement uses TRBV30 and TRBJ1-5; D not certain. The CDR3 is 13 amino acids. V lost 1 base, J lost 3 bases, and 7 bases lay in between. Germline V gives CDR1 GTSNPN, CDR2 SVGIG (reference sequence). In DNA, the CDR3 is TGTGCCTGGAGTGAACAGTCCAATCAGCCCCAGCATTTT. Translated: CAWSEQSNQPQHF.

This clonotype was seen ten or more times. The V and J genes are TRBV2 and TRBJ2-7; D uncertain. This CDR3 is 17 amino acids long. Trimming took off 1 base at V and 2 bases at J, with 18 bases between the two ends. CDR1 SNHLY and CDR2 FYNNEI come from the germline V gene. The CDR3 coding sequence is TGTGCCAGCAGTGAAGTTTGGGGAAACACCCTAGCCTACGAGCAGTACTTC. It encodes CASSEVWGNTLAYEQYF.

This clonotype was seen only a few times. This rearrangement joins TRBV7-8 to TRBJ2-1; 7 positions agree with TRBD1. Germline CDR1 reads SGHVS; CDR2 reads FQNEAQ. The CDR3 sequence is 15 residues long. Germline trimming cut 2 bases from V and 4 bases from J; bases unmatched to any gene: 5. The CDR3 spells CASSLLRGRYNEQFF. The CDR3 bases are TGTGCCAGCAGCTTATTGAGGGGGCGATACAATGAGCAGTTCTTC.